These 3 T cell receptor beta chains came from one sample sequenced in a study of OX40 agonist ivuxolimab in advanced cancers. TCRdb keeps only in-frame clones here, not all; method: immunoSEQ multiplex PCR. The profile shows 22,000 or so clones, approximately 90% of them singletons. The material sequenced was CD4+ or CD8+ T cells sorted from blood, taken in a trial of the OX40 agonist ivuxolimab. The receptors were sampled from an adult with an advanced solid tumor such as melanoma, head and neck, liver or kidney cancer.

This chain joins TRBV7-3 and TRBJ1-2, with TRBD1 identical over 8 bases. Germline CDR1 and CDR2: SGHTA and FQGTGA. V lost 5 bases to trimming and J lost 6 bases; unmatched junction nucleotides: 20. This CDR3 is 18 amino acids long. CDR3 nucleotide sequence: TGTGCCAGCAGCCCCGGGACAGGCCCCCTTCCCCGGGTAGATGGCTACACCTTC. This gives the protein CASSPGTGPLPRVDGYTF.

V gene TRBV28 combines with J gene TRBJ2-6; TRBD1 matches at 10 bases. This CDR3 has 17 amino acids. The ends lost 2 bases at V and 3 bases at J; junction bases unmatched: 4. CDR1 and CDR2 from the germline V gene are MDHEN and SYDVKM. The CDR3 coding sequence is TGTGCCAGCAGTTTAGCCGGGACAGGGGTTGGGGCCAACGTCCTGACTTTC. Protein sequence: CASSLAGTGVGANVLTF.

This sequence joins TRBV19 and TRBJ2-7, with D uncertain. The CDR3 contains 14 residues. The V and J ends lost 3 bases and 0 bases respectively, with 9 bases between them. Germline CDR1 is LNHDA and CDR2 is SQIVND (reference sequence). The CDR3 is CASSIGGDSYEQYF. The CDR3 DNA sequence: TGTGCCAGTAGTATCGGTGGGGACTCCTACGAGCAGTACTTC.